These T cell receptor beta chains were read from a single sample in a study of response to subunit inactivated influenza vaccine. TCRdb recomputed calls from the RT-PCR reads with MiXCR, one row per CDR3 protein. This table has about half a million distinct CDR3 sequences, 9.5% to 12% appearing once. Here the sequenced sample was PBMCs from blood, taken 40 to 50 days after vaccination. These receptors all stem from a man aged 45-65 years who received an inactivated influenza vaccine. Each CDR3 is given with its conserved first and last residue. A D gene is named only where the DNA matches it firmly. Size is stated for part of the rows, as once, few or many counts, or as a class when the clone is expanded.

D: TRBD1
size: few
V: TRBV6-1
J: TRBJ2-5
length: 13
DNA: TGTGCCAGCAGTGCCGACAGGGTTGAGACCCAGTACTTC
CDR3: CASSADRVETQYF

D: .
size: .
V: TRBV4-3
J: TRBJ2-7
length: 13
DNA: TGCGCCAGCAGCCCGGGGAACTCCTACGAGCAGTACTTC
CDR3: CASSPGNSYEQYF

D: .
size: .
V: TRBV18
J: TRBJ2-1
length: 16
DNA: TGTGCCAGCTCACCTCCCGACAGGCTGATCTACAATGAGCAGTTCTTC
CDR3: CASSPPDRLIYNEQFF

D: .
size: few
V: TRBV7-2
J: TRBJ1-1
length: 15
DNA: TGTGCCAGCAGCTTAGATTGGGGATTGAACACTGAAGCTTTCTTT
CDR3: CASSLDWGLNTEAFF

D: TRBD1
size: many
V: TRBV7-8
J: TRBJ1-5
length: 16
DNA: TGTGCCAGCAGCTTATGGGACAGGGCAAGCAATCAGCCCCAGCATTTT
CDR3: CASSLWDRASNQPQHF

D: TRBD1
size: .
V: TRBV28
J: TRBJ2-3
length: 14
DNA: TGTGCCAGCAGTCGACAGGGGTTTACAGATACGCAGTATTTT
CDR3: CASSRQGFTDTQYF

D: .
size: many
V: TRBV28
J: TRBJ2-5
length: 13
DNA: TGTGCCAGCAGTTTTCTCCTGGGTGAGACCCAGTACTTC
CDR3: CASSFLLGETQYF

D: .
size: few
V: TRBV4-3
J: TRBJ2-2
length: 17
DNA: TGCGCCAGCAGCCAAGATAGTAGAGGAGCTCGGACCGGGGAGCTGTTTTTT
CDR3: CASSQDSRGARTGELFF

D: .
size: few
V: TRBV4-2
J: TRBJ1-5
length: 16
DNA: TGTGCCAGCAGCCAAGTGGGGCAATATAGCAATCAGCCCCAGCATTTT
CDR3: CASSQVGQYSNQPQHF

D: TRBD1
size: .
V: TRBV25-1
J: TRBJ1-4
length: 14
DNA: TGTGCCAGCAGCCTCGGGACAGACAATGAAAAACTGTTTTTT
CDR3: CASSLGTDNEKLFF

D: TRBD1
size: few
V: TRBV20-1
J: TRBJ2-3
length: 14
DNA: TGCAGTGCTACAGGGGGCGCGTCCCCAGATACGCAGTATTTT
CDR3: CSATGGASPDTQYF

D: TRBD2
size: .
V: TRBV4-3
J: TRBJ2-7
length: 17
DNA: TGCGCCAGCAGCCAAGATTGGCCAGCGGGGGGGTTCTACGAGCAGTACTTC
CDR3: CASSQDWPAGGFYEQYF

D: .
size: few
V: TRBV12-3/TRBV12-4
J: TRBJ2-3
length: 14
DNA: TGTGCCAGCAGTTTTCGGACTGGGGGGGATACGCAGTATTTT
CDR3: CASSFRTGGDTQYF

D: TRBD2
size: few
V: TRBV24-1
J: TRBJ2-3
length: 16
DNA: TGTGCCACCAGTGATGCGGGGACTAGCGGGGCAGATACGCAGTATTTT
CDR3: CATSDAGTSGADTQYF

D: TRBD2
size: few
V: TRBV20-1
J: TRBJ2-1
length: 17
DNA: TGCAGTGCCGGGGGTGCGGGACTAGCGGGAGGGCCCGATGAGCAGTTCTTC
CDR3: CSAGGAGLAGGPDEQFF

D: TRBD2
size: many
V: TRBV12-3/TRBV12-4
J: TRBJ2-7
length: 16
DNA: TGTGCCAGCAGTCCCTCGTGGCGGGAGGAAAGAAGCGAGCAGTACTTC
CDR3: CASSPSWREERSEQYF

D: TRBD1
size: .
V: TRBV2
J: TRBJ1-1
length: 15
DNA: TGTGCCAGCAGTGAAAGACAGGGGATGGGGACTGAAGCTTTCTTT
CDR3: CASSERQGMGTEAFF

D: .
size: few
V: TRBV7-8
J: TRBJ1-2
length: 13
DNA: TGTGCCAGCAGGTCAACTAGGGGGGGTGGCTACACCTTC
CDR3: CASRSTRGGGYTF

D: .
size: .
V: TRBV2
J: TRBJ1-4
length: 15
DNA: TGTGCCAGCAGTGAAGTTGGGGGATATAATGAAAAACTGTTTTTT
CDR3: CASSEVGGYNEKLFF

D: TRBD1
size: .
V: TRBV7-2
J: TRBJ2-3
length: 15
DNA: TGTGCCAGCAGCGACCAGGGGGCCCGCACAGATACGCAGTATTTT
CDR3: CASSDQGARTDTQYF

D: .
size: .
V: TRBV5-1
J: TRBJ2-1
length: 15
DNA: TGCGCCAGCAGCTTGGCCTACGGTATGGGGAATGAGCAGTTCTTC
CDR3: CASSLAYGMGNEQFF

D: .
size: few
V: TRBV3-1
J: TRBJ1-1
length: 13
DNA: TGTGCCAGCAGCCCGACAGTTTACACTGAAGCTTTCTTT
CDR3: CASSPTVYTEAFF

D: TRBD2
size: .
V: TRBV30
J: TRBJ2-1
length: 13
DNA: TGTGCCTGGAGTGTACTGGGGCTAGCGGGGCTCCACTTC
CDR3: CAWSVLGLAGLHF

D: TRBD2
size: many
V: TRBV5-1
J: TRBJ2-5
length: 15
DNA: TGCGCCAGCAGCTTGGAAGGGACTAGGGGAGAGACCCAGTACTTC
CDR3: CASSLEGTRGETQYF

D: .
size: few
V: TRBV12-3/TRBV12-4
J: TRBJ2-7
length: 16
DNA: TGTGCCAGCAGATCCGCCTCGGCAGGGGCATCCTACGAGCAGTACTTC
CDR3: CASRSASAGASYEQYF

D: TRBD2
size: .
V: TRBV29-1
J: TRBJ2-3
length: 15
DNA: TGCAGCGTAGCTGGGACTAGCGGGGGCGCAGATACGCAGTATTTT
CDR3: CSVAGTSGGADTQYF

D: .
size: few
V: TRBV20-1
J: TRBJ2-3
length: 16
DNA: TGCAGTGCTAGGGTACAGGGAGTGCCAAGGTCAGATACGCAGTATTTT
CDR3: CSARVQGVPRSDTQYF

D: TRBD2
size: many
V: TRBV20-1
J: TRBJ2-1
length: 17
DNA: TGCAGTGCTAGAGATGCGGCTAGCGGGACCATTTACAATGAGCAGTTCTTC
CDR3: CSARDAASGTIYNEQFF

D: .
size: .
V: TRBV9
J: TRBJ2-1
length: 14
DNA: TGTGCCAGCAGCGTAGGGCTAGCCGCCAATGAGCAGTTCTTC
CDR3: CASSVGLAANEQFF

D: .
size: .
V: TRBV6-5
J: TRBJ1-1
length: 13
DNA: TGTGCCAGCAGCACACGGATGAACACTGAAGCTTTCTTT
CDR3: CASSTRMNTEAFF

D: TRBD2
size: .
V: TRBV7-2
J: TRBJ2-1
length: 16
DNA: TGTGCCAGCAGCACACAGCGGGGGGGGCGTTACAATGAGCAGTTCTTC
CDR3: CASSTQRGGRYNEQFF

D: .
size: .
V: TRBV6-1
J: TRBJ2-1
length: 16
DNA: TGTGCCAGCAACTCCCAGGGGGCGGGAGCATGGAATGAGCAGTTCTTC
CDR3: CASNSQGAGAWNEQFF

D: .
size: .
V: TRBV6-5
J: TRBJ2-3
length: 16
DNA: TGTGCCAGCAGTCACTCTGGGCTCTCTAGCACAGATACGCAGTATTTT
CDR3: CASSHSGLSSTDTQYF

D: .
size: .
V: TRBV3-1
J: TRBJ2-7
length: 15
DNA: TGTGCCAGCAGCCAGGCCGGGACATATTCCTACGAGCAGTACTTC
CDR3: CASSQAGTYSYEQYF

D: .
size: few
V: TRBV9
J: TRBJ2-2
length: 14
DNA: TGTGCCAGCAGCGTTTCCATGGGCACCGGGGAGCTGTTTTTT
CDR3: CASSVSMGTGELFF

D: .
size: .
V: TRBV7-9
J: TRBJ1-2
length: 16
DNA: TGTGCCAGCAGCTCGGCACTACAGGGATATTTTAGTGGCTACACCTTC
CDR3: CASSSALQGYFSGYTF

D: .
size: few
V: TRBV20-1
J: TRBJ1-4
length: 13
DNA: TGCAGTGCTACCAGGGAGGCGGGTGAAAAACTGTTTTTT
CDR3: CSATREAGEKLFF

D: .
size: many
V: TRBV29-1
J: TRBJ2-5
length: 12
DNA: TGCAGCGTAGTCCCAGGGGAAGAGACCCAGTACTTC
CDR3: CSVVPGEETQYF

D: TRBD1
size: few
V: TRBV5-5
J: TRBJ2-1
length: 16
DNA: TGTGCCAGCAGCTTGGGGACAGGGGGCGCCTACAATGAGCAGTTCTTC
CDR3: CASSLGTGGAYNEQFF

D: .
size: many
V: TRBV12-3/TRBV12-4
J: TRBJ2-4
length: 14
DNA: TGTGCCAGCAGTTTAGATGATTGGGGTGCGATTCAGTACTTC
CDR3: CASSLDDWGAIQYF

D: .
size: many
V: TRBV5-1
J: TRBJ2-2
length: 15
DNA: TGCGCCAGCAGCTTTGCCCTCGATGGCACCGGGGAGCTGTTTTTT
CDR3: CASSFALDGTGELFF

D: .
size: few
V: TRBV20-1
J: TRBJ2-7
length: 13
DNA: TGCAGTGCTAGAGGGACAGAAGACTACGAGCAGTACTTC
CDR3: CSARGTEDYEQYF

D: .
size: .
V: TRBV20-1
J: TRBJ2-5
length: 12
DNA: TGCAGTGCTAGAGCGCCTCCCGAGACCCAGTACTTC
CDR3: CSARAPPETQYF

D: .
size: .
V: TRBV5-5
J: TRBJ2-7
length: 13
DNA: TGTGCCAGCGGTCCGGGGCACGCGAGAGAGCAGTACTTC
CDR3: CASGPGHAREQYF

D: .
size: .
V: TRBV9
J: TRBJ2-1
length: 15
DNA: TGTGCCAGCAGCCCTCGCCCGACAGCTTCCAATGAGCAGTTCTTC
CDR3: CASSPRPTASNEQFF

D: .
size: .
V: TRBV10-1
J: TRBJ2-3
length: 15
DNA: TGCGCCAGCAGTGAGTCGACAGGTATCACAGATACGCAGTATTTT
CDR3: CASSESTGITDTQYF

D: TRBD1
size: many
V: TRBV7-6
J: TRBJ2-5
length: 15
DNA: TGTGCCAGCAGCGCACCGACAGGGAAACAAGAGACCCAGTACTTC
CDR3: CASSAPTGKQETQYF

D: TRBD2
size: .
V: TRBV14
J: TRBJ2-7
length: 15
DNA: TGTGCCAGCAGCCCCTGGACTAGCGGGGGAAACGAGCAGTACTTC
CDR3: CASSPWTSGGNEQYF